The source of this TCR beta chain is a study of response to subunit inactivated influenza vaccine. TCRdb analysed the RT-PCR reads with MiXCR anew, one entry per CDR3 protein. Of 500,000 or so distinct CDR3 sequences listed, 16% are singletons. Germline V gene sequence: CDR1 SGDLS, CDR2 YYNGEE. Trimming removed 3 bases from V and 16 bases from J; junction bases left unmatched: 10. The CDR3 covers 15 residues. This clonotype came up a few times. As yet, its antigen is unknown. Study-level results: T cells newly recruited by each seasonal influenza vaccination are few, the authors suggested.

The sample in question was CD4+ T cells sorted from PBMCs, obtained less than 30 months after vaccination. The V and J genes are TRBV9 and TRBJ2-1; 16 positions match TRBD2. The receptor comes from a man aged 50-75 years who received an inactivated influenza vaccine. The CDR3 DNA follows: TGTGCCAGCAGCGACCTGGGACTAGCGGGAGGGCCGTGTTTCTTC. Translating it yields CASSDLGLAGGPCFF. Supplemented by reference TRBV9 and TRBJ2-1, the full variable domain reads DSGVTQTPKHLITATGQRVTLRCSPRSGDLSVYWYQQSLDQGLQFLIQYYNGEERAKGNILERFSAQQFPDLHSELNLSSLELGDSALYFCASSDLGLAGGPCFFGPGTRLTVL.